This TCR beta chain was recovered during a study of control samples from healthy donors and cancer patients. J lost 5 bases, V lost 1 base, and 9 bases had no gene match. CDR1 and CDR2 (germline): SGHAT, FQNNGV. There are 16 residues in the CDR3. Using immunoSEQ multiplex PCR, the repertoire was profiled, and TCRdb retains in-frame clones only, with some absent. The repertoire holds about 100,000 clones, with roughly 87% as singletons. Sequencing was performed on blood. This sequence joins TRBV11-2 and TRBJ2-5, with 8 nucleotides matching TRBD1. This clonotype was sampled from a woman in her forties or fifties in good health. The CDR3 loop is CASSLVGQGALETQYF. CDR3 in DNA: TGTGCCAGCAGCTTAGTGGGTCAGGGGGCGTTGGAGACCCAGTACTTC.